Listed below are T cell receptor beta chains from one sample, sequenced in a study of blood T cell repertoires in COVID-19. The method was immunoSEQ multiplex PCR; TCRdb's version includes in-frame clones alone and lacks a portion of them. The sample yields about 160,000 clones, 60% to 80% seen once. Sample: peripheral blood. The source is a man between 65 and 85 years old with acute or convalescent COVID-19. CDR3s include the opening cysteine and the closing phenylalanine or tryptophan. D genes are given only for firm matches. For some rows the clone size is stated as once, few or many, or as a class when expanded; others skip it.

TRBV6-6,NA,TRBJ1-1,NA,CASASQGSTEAFF,TGTGCCAGCGCGTCCCAGGGGTCAACTGAAGCTTTCTTT
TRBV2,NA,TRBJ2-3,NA,CASSPPSVPSTDTQYF,TGTGCCAGCAGCCCCCCTAGCGTACCTAGCACAGATACGCAGTATTTT
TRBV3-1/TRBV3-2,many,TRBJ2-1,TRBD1,CASSPPIRGTGLNEQFF,TGTGCCAGCAGCCCCCCCATCCGGGGGACAGGGCTGAATGAGCAGTTCTTC
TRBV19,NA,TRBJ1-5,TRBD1,CASSMGQAQSQPQHF,TGTGCCAGTAGTATGGGACAGGCCCAGAGTCAGCCCCAGCATTTT
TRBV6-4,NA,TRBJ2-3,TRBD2,CASSVGLASDTQYF,TGTGCCAGCAGTGTTGGACTAGCGTCAGATACGCAGTATTTT
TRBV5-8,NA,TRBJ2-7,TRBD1,CASPVSVTGAPWESDEQYF,TGTGCCAGCCCCGTTAGCGTGACAGGGGCCCCGTGGGAGTCCGACGAGCAGTACTTC
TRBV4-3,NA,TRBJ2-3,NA,CASSQDVHYGSTDTQYF,TGCGCCAGCAGCCAAGATGTACACTACGGAAGCACAGATACGCAGTATTTT
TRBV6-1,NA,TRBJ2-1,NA,CASSELRLTYNEQFF,TGTGCCAGCAGTGAACTCCGGCTGACTTACAATGAGCAGTTCTTC
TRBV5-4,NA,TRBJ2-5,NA,CASSDGETQYF,TGTGCCAGCTCCGACGGGGAGACCCAGTACTTC
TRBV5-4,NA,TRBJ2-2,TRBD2,CASSPSGGADGELFF,TGTGCCAGCAGCCCTAGCGGGGGGGCAGACGGGGAGCTGTTTTTT
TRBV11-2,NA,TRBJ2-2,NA,CASSLEGGADTGELFF,TGTGCCAGCAGCTTAGAGGGGGGAGCGGACACCGGGGAGCTGTTTTTT
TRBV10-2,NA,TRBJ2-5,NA,CASRESGPQETQYF,TGCGCCAGCAGGGAGAGCGGGCCCCAAGAGACCCAGTACTTC
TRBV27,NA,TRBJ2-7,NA,CASKTKTYEQYF,TGTGCCAGCAAGACTAAAACCTACGAGCAGTACTTC
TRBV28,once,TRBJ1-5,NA,CASSPVGLNNQPQHF,TGTGCCAGCAGTCCTGTTGGGCTTAACAATCAGCCCCAGCATTTT
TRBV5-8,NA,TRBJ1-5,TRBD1,CASSLTGGQPQHF,TGTGCCAGCAGCTTGACAGGGGGCCAGCCCCAGCATTTT
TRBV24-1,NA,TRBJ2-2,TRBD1,CATSETTGVRTGELFF,TGTGCCACCAGTGAAACAACAGGGGTTCGGACCGGGGAGCTGTTTTTT
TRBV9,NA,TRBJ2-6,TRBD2,CASSPRLAGGSGANVLTF,TGTGCCAGCAGCCCCCGACTAGCGGGGGGCTCTGGGGCCAACGTCCTGACTTTC
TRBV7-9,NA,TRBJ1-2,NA,CASSSRGRALYGYTF,TGTGCCAGCAGCTCCCGGGGGAGAGCGCTCTATGGCTACACCTTC
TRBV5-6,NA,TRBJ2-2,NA,CASSLGWGGNTGELFF,TGTGCCAGCAGCCTCGGGTGGGGCGGAAACACCGGGGAGCTGTTTTTT
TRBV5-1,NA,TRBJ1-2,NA,CASSLGGGYTF,TGCGCCAGCAGCTTAGGGGGTGGCTACACCTTC
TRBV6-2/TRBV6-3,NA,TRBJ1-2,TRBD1,CASSYPDRGYGYTF,TGTGCCAGCAGTTACCCTGACAGGGGCTATGGCTACACCTTC
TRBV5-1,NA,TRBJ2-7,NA,CASSLDTESSYEQYF,TGCGCCAGCAGCTTGGATACAGAGAGCTCCTACGAGCAGTACTTC
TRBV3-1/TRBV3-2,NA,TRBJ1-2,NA,CASSQDQGRDYTF,TGTGCCAGCAGCCAAGATCAGGGCAGGGACTACACCTTC